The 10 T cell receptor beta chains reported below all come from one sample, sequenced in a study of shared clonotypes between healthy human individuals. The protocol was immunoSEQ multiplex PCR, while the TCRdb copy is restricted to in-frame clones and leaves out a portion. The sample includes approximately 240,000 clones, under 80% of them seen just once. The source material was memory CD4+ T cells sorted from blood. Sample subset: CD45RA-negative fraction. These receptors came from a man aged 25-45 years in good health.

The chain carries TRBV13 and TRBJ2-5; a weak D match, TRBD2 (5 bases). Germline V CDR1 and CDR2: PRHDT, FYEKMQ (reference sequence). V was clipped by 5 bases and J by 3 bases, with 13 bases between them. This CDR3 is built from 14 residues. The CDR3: CASSPRTGKETQYF. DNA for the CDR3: TGTGCCAGCAGCCCGCGGACGGGAAAAGAGACCCAGTACTTC.

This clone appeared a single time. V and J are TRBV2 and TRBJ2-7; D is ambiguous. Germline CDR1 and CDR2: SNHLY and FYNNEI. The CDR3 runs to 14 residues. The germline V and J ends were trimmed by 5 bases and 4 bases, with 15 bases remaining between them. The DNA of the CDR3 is TGTGCCAGCAGTTCGTATGGGGTTATGTACGAGCAGTACTTC. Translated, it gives CASSSYGVMYEQYF.

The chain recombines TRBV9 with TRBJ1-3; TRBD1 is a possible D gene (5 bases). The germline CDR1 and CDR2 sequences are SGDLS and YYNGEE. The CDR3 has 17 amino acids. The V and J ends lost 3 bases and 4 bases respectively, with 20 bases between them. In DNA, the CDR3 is TGTGCCAGCAGCGCTACCAGCGGGGGAACGATAGGAAACACCATATATTTT. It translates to CASSATSGGTIGNTIYF.

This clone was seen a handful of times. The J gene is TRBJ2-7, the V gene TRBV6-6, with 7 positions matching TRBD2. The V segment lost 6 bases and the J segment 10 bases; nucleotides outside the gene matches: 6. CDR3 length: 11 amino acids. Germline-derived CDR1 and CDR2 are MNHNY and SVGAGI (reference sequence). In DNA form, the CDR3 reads TGTGCCAGCAGCTCGGGGGGACGACAGTACTTC. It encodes CASSSGGRQYF.

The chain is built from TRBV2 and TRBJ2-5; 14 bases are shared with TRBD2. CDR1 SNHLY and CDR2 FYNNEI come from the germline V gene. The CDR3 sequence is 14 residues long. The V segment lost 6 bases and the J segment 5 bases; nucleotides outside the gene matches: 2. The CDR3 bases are TGTGCCAGCAGCGGGACTAGCGGGAGTGAGACCCAGTACTTC. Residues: CASSGTSGSETQYF.

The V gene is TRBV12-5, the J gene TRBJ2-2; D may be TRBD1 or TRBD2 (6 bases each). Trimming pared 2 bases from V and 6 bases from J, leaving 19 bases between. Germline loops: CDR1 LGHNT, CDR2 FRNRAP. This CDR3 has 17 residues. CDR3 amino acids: CASGLNAGVGGAGELFF. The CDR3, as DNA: TGTGCTAGTGGTTTGAACGCGGGCGTGGGGGGCGCCGGGGAGCTGTTTTTT.

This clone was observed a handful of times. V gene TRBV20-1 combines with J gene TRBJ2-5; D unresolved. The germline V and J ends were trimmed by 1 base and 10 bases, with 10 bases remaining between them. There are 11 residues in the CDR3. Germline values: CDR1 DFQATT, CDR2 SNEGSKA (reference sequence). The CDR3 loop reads CSARVDRSQYF. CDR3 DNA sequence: TGCAGTGCTAGAGTAGACCGGAGCCAGTACTTC.

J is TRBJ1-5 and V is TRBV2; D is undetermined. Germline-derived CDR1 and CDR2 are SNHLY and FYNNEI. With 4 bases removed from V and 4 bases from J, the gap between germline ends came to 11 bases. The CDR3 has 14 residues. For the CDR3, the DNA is TGTGCCAGCAGTGGGGGTTTAGGGAATCAGCCCCAGCATTTT. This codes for CASSGGLGNQPQHF. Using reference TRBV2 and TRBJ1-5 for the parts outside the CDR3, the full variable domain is EPEVTQTPSHQVTQMGQEVILRCVPISNHLYFYWYRQILGQKVEFLVSFYNNEISEKSEIFDDQFSVERPDGSNFTLKIRSTKLEDSAMYFCASSGGLGNQPQHFGDGTRLSIL.

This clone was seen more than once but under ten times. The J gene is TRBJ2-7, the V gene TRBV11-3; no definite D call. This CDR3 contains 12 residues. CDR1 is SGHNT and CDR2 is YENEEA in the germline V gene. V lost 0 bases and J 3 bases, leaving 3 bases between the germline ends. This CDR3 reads CASSLDGYEQYF. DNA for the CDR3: TGTGCCAGCAGCTTAGACGGCTACGAGCAGTACTTC.

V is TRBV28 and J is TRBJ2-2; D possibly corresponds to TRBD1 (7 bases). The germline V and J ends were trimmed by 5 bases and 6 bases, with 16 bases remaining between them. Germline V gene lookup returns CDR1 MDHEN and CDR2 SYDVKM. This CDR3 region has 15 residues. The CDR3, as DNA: TGTGCCAGCAGTCCAGGGGGGTTGATCTCCGGGGAGCTGTTTTTT. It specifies CASSPGGLISGELFF.